Here is one TCR beta chain with its context. What this receptor recognizes is not known. The record has no base qualities; no much larger clone is one base away. Ends trimmed: V by 3 bases, J by 5 bases; bases unmatched to a gene: 11. CDR3 length: 16 amino acids, cysteine to phenylalanine. The DNA shown is the 48-base CDR3, in frame from base 1. According to the germline V gene, CDR1 reads KGHSH and CDR2 reads LQKENI. This entry belongs to a study of blood T cell repertoires in COVID-19 (dated by TCRdb to about 2020). In the study overall: The collaborator samples originated in the United States, Italy and Spain and spanned the acute and convalescent phases of COVID-19. A freely available public database, intended as a resource for researchers studying the immune response to SARS-CoV-2, is where the repertoires were released. The dataset comprised deeply sampled blood TCRbeta repertoires from subjects exposed to, actively infected with, or recovered from COVID-19. The prospective study material was composed of cDNA or gDNA derived from T cells, B-cell-depleted T cells, or PBMCs. Samples were obtained from the ongoing ImmuneRACE study (first 160 participants) and from 1,000 to 1,500 subjects provided by 6 global collaborators. HLA class I and class II types, where available, came from metadata supplied by the sample provider rather than from assay-based typing. Nearly every sample came with metadata listing a de-identified subject ID, COVID-19 status, age in years and sex.

The immunoSEQ Assay, a bias-controlled multiplex PCR, was used to amplify TCRbeta CDR3 regions from genomic DNA. Processing in the source paper ran as follows. Nucleated cell counts per sample were estimated from amplification of reference gene primers within the assay. To quantify the absolute abundance of each unique TCRbeta CDR3 rearrangement, sequence reads were collapsed and filtered. For each sample, productive Simpson clonality was calculated as the square root of Simpson's diversity index over productive rearrangements. TCRdb re-hosts the immuneACCESS table, in-frame sequences only. Its copies lack some clones; in the studies checked, an unresolved V gene accounts for under half of them, and the cause for the rest is not known. V and J calls and clone size are as listed in that table; D and trimming were resolved from the DNA. The sample table shows approximately 65,000 clones, and just over 85% are seen once. The ten most abundant clones make up around 4% of the sample.

Results the study describes overall, beyond this receptor: The quantity of clinical and demographic metadata differed by source and by participant and was supplied without curation.

The collaborating institutions used their own protocols to collect whole blood in K2EDTA tubes. For TCRbeta analysis, collaborator samples were shipped as frozen whole blood, as isolated PBMCs, or as DNA extracted from either sample type. The sequenced sample consisted of peripheral blood. The receptor was derived from a man over 45 with acute or convalescent COVID-19. The sequence links TRBV18 to TRBJ2-5, with 8 central nucleotides matching TRBD1. The DNA sequence is given as TGTGCCAGCTCACCGATTGACAGGGGACCAGCTGAGACCCAGTACTTC. This gives the protein CASSPIDRGPAETQYF.